One sample yielded the 28 T cell receptor beta chains listed below, sequenced in a study of T cells in Graves' hyperthyroidism and ophthalmopathy. RNA transcripts were the template for amplifying TCR beta CDR3 regions. Researchers ran a first-round RT-PCR on the TCR CDR3 using the HTBI primer set. TCRdb redid the calling of the multiplex PCR reads with MiXCR, one entry per CDR3 protein. The profile shows more than 100,000 distinct CDR3 sequences, 45% to 50% of them singletons. Sequenced input: blood. Receptor source: a man aged 40-55 years with Graves' hyperthyroidism.

This rearrangement joins TRBV20-1 to TRBJ2-6; TRBD2 is a possible D gene (5 bases). CDR3 length: 13 amino acids. Germline values: CDR1 DFQATT, CDR2 SNEGSKA (reference sequence). The CDR3 sequence: CTEVLAGANVLTF. The DNA for the CDR3 is TGCACGGAGGTCTTAGCGGGGGCCAACGTCCTGACTTTC.

V usage is TRBV15 and J usage is TRBJ2-3; D is uncertain. There are 15 residues in the CDR3. V shed 1 base and J shed 0 bases, with 8 bases lying between them. CDR1 LNHNV and CDR2 YYDKDF come from the germline V gene (reference sequence). The CDR3 here is CATSRVRGSTDTQYF. CDR3 nucleotides: TGTGCCACCAGCAGAGTACGTGGGAGCACAGATACGCAGTATTTT.

The gene calls are TRBV24-1 and TRBJ2-7; the match to TRBD2 covers 8 bases. Germline V gene lookup returns CDR1 KGHDR and CDR2 SFDVKD. Germline trimming cut 12 bases from V and 2 bases from J; bases unmatched to any gene: 11. The CDR3 consists of 14 residues. CDR3 nucleotide sequence: TGTGCCTCCGCAGCGGGAGCGAGGCCCTACGAGCAGTACTTC. As protein: CASAAGARPYEQYF.

Many counts were recorded for this clonotype. This chain uses TRBV15 with TRBJ2-4, with D perhaps matching TRBD2 (7 bases). This CDR3 comprises 14 residues. V was clipped by 4 bases and J by 8 bases, with 15 bases between them. CDR1 and CDR2 (germline): LNHNV, YYDKDF (reference sequence). In DNA form, the CDR3 reads TGTGCCACCAGCAAACCCTCGGGGGGCGACATTCAGTACTTC. This encodes CATSKPSGGDIQYF.

This clonotype came up many times. The rearrangement joins TRBV24-1 to TRBJ2-5, with a weak D call TRBD1 (5 bases). The CDR3 contains 14 residues. The V end was cut by 2 bases, the J end by 4 bases, with 10 bases between. From germline, CDR1 is KGHDR and CDR2 SFDVKD. The CDR3 sequence is CATSDSGLGETQYF. CDR3 coding DNA: TGTGCCACCAGTGATTCAGGGTTGGGAGAGACCCAGTACTTC.

V is TRBV20-1 and J is TRBJ2-1, with 8 bases fitting TRBD2. Trimming took 3 bases from V and 8 from J; bases not matched to a gene: 9. Germline V gene sequence: CDR1 DFQATT, CDR2 SNEGSKA (reference sequence). This CDR3 region has 14 residues. CDR3 sequence (DNA): TGCAGTGCTAGGGGGGTTAGCGGGGTCGATGAGCAGTTCTTC. Translated: CSARGVSGVDEQFF.

This sequence joins TRBV9 and TRBJ2-5; TRBD2 agrees at 8 bases. In germline, CDR1 is SGDLS, CDR2 YYNGEE. V shed 4 bases, J shed 5 bases, and the junction held 13 bases outside the gene matches. The CDR3 sequence is 16 residues long. The CDR3 nucleotides read TGTGCCAGCAGCATCCTCGGGGCACCGGGAGGGGAGACCCAGTACTTC. This gives the protein CASSILGAPGGETQYF.

This clonotype occurred many times. The genes are TRBV6-1 and TRBJ2-7, with 8 bases aligning to TRBD1. The CDR3 length is 15 residues. V shed 7 bases and J 1 base; nucleotides not matched to a gene: 9. The germline CDR1 and CDR2 sequences are MNHNS and SASEGT. For the CDR3, the DNA is TGTGCCAGCACCGAGGACAGGGCGGGGTCCTACGAGCAGTACTTC. Translated, it gives CASTEDRAGSYEQYF.

Regarding this clonotype: The germline gene is not matched at one end of the junction; a read error may be the cause. This rearrangement joins TRBV2 to TRBJ2-7; D remains ambiguous. This CDR3 has 15 amino acids. The germline V gene encodes CDR1 SNHLY and CDR2 FYNNEI. The CDR3 DNA is TGTGCCAGCAGTGAAGGGGGTAGGGCCGATTACGAGCAGTACTTT. Its protein is CASSEGGRADYEQYF.

The J gene is TRBJ1-1, the V gene TRBV20-1, with 10 positions matching TRBD1. There are 16 residues in the CDR3. The trim removed 2 bases at V and 0 bases at J, leaving 6 bases unmatched. Germline lookup yields CDR1 DFQATT and CDR2 SNEGSKA (reference sequence). This chain's CDR3 is CSARSDRGQLNTEAFF. The CDR3 DNA reads as TGCAGTGCTAGAAGTGACAGGGGGCAATTGAACACTGAAGCTTTCTTT.

The chain uses TRBV30 and TRBJ2-7; TRBD1 might be the D (5 bases). CDR1 and CDR2 from the germline V gene are GTSNPN and SVGIG (reference sequence). The V end was cut by 1 base, the J end by 2 bases, with 15 bases between. CDR3 length: 15 residues. The CDR3 DNA reads TGTGCCTGGAGTGGAGGACATCTGGGCCCCTACGAGCAGTACTTC. It encodes CAWSGGHLGPYEQYF.

As for this clonotype: A read error is likely, as this CDR3 ends without the conserved phenylalanine or tryptophan. V gene TRBV7-2 combines with J gene TRBJ2-5, with TRBD2 as a possible D gene (5 bases). The V and J ends lost 5 bases and 5 bases respectively, with 15 bases between them. CDR3 size: 14 residues. Germline V CDR1 and CDR2: SGHTA, FQGNSA. CDR3 sequence (DNA): TGTGCCAGCAGCCTTAACGGGGTTCGGGAGACCCAGTACTCC. Its translation is CASSLNGVRETQYS.

CDR3 coding DNA: TGTGCCAGTAGTGCCTCCGGGACAAGAGGTTCACCCCTCCACTTT. This codes for CASSASGTRGSPLHF. The rearrangement joins TRBV19 to TRBJ1-6; the D gene is possibly TRBD1 (6 bases). V was pared by 5 bases and J by 9 bases, with 17 bases between. The CDR3 is made up of 15 amino acids. Germline loops: CDR1 LNHDA, CDR2 SQIVND (reference sequence).

This clonotype appeared many times. The chain employs TRBV6-6 and TRBJ2-7; 8 bases are shared with TRBD1. V lost 0 bases and J lost 3; bases outside the gene matches: 1. CDR1 is MNHNY and CDR2 is SVGAGI in the germline V gene (reference sequence). This CDR3 contains 14 residues. CDR3 in amino acids: CASSYSGQGYEQYF. CDR3 bases: TGTGCCAGCAGTTACTCTGGACAGGGCTACGAGCAGTACTTC.

Notes on this clonotype: In this CDR3 the conserved last residue, phenylalanine or tryptophan, is missing, so a read error is likely. This chain connects TRBV11-3 to TRBJ2-7; D is undetermined. Deletions cut 4 bases from V and 3 bases from J, with 13 bases between. Germline CDR1 reads SGHNT; CDR2 reads YENEEA. The CDR3 is 14 amino acids. CDR3 region: CASSSRRIRYEQYS. The CDR3, as DNA: TGTGCCAGCAGCTCCAGACGTATCCGCTACGAGCAGTACTCC.

The chain employs TRBV7-9 and TRBJ2-3; 9 positions agree with TRBD1. V dropped 1 base and J dropped 3; count of bases not matched to a gene: 5. The CDR3 contains 16 residues. Germline lookup yields CDR1 SEHNR and CDR2 FQNEAQ (reference sequence). The CDR3 DNA follows: TGTGCCAGCAGCTTAGTCGGACAGGGGCAGACAGATACGCAGTATTTT. As protein: CASSLVGQGQTDTQYF.

The genes are TRBV25-1 and TRBJ1-5; 7 bases are shared with TRBD1. The length of the CDR3 is 16 residues. V lost 4 bases, J lost 3 bases, and 9 bases stayed unmatched. CDR1 MGHDK and CDR2 SYGVNS come from the germline V gene. In DNA, the CDR3 is TGTGCCAGCAGTGGAATCGACAGGGTACTCAATCAGCCCCAGCATTTT. Protein product: CASSGIDRVLNQPQHF.

This clonotype was counted ten times or more. J is TRBJ2-5 and V is TRBV7-9; 12 bases fit TRBD1. The length of the CDR3 is 17 residues. Looked up from germline, CDR1 is SEHNR and CDR2 is FQNEAQ (reference sequence). The V and J ends lost 2 bases and 5 bases, in that order; junction bases with no gene match: 9. In nucleotides, the CDR3 is TGTGCCAGCAGCTTACGGGGACAGGGGGCGAGGTTGGAGACCCAGTACTTC. Its translation: CASSLRGQGARLETQYF.

The table lists this clonotype with a few counts. CDR3 protein: CASSHTGLAGGQGAGELFF. Here the CDR3 DNA reads TGTGCCAGCAGCCATACCGGACTAGCGGGGGGGCAGGGGGCCGGGGAGCTGTTTTTT. The chain links TRBV3-1 to TRBJ2-2, with 15 bases fitting TRBD2. The CDR3 loop spans 19 amino acids. After removal of 3 bases from V and 6 bases from J, the junction contained 11 bases not matched to a gene. Germline-derived CDR1 and CDR2 are LGHDT and YNNKEL (reference sequence).

This clonotype was picked up one time. The chain employs TRBV29-1 and TRBJ2-7; 8 nucleotides agree with TRBD2. The CDR3 is made up of 12 amino acids. Trimming cost V 8 bases and J 5 bases; bases outside gene matches: 8. Per germline, CDR1 SQVTM and CDR2 ANQGSEA. CDR3 residues: CSFSGIPHEQYF. CDR3 DNA sequence: TGCAGCTTTAGCGGGATCCCCCACGAGCAGTACTTC.

This clonotype was counted ten times or more. The V and J genes are TRBV5-4 and TRBJ2-5, with D hard to call. The V gene lost 6 bases and the J gene lost 4 bases, with 7 bases spanning the gap. The CDR3 spans 11 residues. Germline values: CDR1 SGHNT, CDR2 YYREEE (reference sequence). The CDR3 sequence is CASTLAETQYF. CDR3 coding DNA: TGTGCCAGCACCCTCGCAGAGACCCAGTACTTC.

This clonotype was counted a single time. This chain uses TRBV20-1 with TRBJ2-7, with 7 bases that match TRBD2. The CDR3 is 14 residues long. V trimming: 3 bases; J trimming: 6 bases; junction bases outside the gene matches: 11. CDR1 and CDR2 (germline): DFQATT, SNEGSKA (reference sequence). The CDR3 DNA sequence: TGCAGTGCTAGGAGGGTTAGCGGGTGGGCCGAGCAGTACTTC. The encoded protein is CSARRVSGWAEQYF.

Ten or more counts support this clonotype. This chain links TRBV5-1 with TRBJ2-5; the match to TRBD2 covers 12 bases. In germline, CDR1 is SGHRS, CDR2 YFSETQ. The CDR3 length is 14 residues. The trim removed 6 bases at V and 5 bases at J, leaving 5 bases unmatched. CDR3 nucleotide sequence: TGCGCCAGCACTAGCGGGAGGGCCGATGAGACCCAGTACTTC. Translating gives CASTSGRADETQYF.

There are many counts of this clonotype. The rearrangement uses TRBV20-1 and TRBJ1-2; TRBD1 matches at 7 bases. Germline V gives CDR1 DFQATT, CDR2 SNEGSKA (reference sequence). Germline trimming cut 6 bases from V and 0 bases from J; bases unmatched to any gene: 7. The CDR3 sequence is 14 residues long. The CDR3 protein is CSARRTGANYGYTF. CDR3 nucleotide sequence: TGCAGTGCCAGGAGGACAGGAGCTAACTATGGCTACACCTTC.

This clonotype has at least ten counts. The chain employs TRBV29-1 and TRBJ2-1, with TRBD2 as a possible D gene (5 bases). This CDR3 has 15 amino acids. The germline V and J ends were trimmed by 1 base and 4 bases, with 14 bases remaining between them. Germline V gene data show CDR1 as SQVTM and CDR2 as ANQGSEA. DNA of the CDR3: TGCAGCGTTGAAGGGGTGGGAGAAGGATACAATGAGCAGTTCTTC. Translated, it gives CSVEGVGEGYNEQFF.

The chain recombines TRBV19 with TRBJ2-1; TRBD2 matches at 10 bases. The CDR3 contains 14 residues. The germline gives CDR1 LNHDA, CDR2 SQIVND (reference sequence). V dropped 9 bases and J dropped 10; count of bases not matched to a gene: 12. CDR3 sequence: CASSFVLAGREQFF. As DNA, the CDR3 is TGTGCCAGCAGTTTTGTACTAGCGGGACGGGAGCAGTTCTTC.

On this clonotype itself: The germline gene is not matched at one end of the junction; a read error may be the cause. V usage is TRBV20-1 and J usage is TRBJ2-7; 9 nucleotides align to TRBD1. The CDR3 spans 13 residues. CDR1 is DFQATT, CDR2 SNEGSKA, per germline (reference sequence). The CDR3: CSAGTGKGYERYF. The CDR3 DNA follows: TGCAGTGCGGGGACAGGGAAAGGCTACGAGCGGTACTTC.

There are many counts of this clonotype. Here the CDR3 DNA reads TGTGCCAGCAGTGACAGGGGAGGGGAGCAGTACTTC. Translation: CASSDRGGEQYF. This chain joins TRBV7-9 and TRBJ2-7, with a weak D call TRBD1 (8 bases). With 6 bases removed from V and 7 bases from J, the gap between germline ends came to 13 bases. The CDR3 runs to 12 residues. Germline-derived CDR1 and CDR2 are SEHNR and FQNEAQ (reference sequence).